This T cell receptor beta chain was recorded in a study of blood T cell repertoires in COVID-19. Donors of Cohort 3 who recovered were those that had two negative PCRs, clearance, or symptom resolution. Method: immunoSEQ multiplex PCR; TCRdb's copy keeps in-frame clones and lacks some. The sample consists of roughly 170,000 clones, 70% to 80% of them appearing once. This sequence originates from a woman aged 45 to 65 who had recovered from COVID-19. The source material was PBMCs or T cells enriched from blood (not recorded which).

CDR3 in amino acids: CSASGDTNGAFF. DNA for the CDR3: TGCAGTGCTAGTGGGGACACCAATGGGGCTTTCTTT. The chain uses TRBV20-1 and TRBJ1-1; a weak D match, TRBD1 (6 bases). V was pared by 3 bases and J by 11 bases, with 16 bases between. Germline CDR1 is DFQATT and CDR2 is SNEGSKA (reference sequence). CDR3 length: 12 residues.